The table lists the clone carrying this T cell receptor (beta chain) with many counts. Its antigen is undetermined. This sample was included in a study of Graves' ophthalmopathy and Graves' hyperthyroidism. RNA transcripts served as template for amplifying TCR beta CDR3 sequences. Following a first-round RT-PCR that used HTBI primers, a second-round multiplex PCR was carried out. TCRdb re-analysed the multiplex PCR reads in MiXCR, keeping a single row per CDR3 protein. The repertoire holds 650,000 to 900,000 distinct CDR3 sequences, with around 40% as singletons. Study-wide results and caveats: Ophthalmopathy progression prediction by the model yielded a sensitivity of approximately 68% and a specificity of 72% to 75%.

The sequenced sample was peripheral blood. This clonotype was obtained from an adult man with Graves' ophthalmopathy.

The CDR3 protein is CASSDQGANYGYTF. DNA of the CDR3: TGTGCCAGCAGTGACCAGGGGGCGAACTATGGCTACACCTTC. The chain employs TRBV2 and TRBJ1-2; the match to TRBD1 covers 8 bases. Per germline, CDR1 SNHLY and CDR2 FYNNEI. J was trimmed by 2 bases and V by 3 bases; bases with no gene match: 2. This CDR3 region has 14 residues.